A selection of T cell receptor beta chains follows, all from one sample in a study of blood T cell repertoires in COVID-19. Sequenced by immunoSEQ multiplex PCR; TCRdb stores in-frame clones only, minus some. The table has 150,000 to 200,000 clones, around 90% seen once; the top ten hold 20% to 25%. The sequenced material came from peripheral blood. The source is a man in his sixties with active or convalescent COVID-19. Each CDR3 is given with its conserved first and last residue. The order of the fields is V gene, clone size, J gene, D gene, CDR3 protein, CDR3 DNA. The D gene is left open where the match is weak. Rows give clone size only sometimes, using once, few, many, or a class for an expanded clone.

>TRBV2|few|TRBJ1-2|NA
CASSQYRDVYGYTF
TGTGCCAGCAGCCAATACAGGGACGTCTATGGCTACACCTTC
>TRBV18|NA|TRBJ1-1|NA
CASSQTRETRGTEAFF
TGTGCCAGCTCTCAGACGCGGGAGACGCGGGGGACTGAAGCTTTCTTT
>TRBV19|NA|TRBJ2-7|NA
CASSLRGYEQYF
TGTGCCAGTAGTTTACGAGGGTACGAGCAGTACTTC
>TRBV6-6|NA|TRBJ2-1|TRBD2
CASIPGGQVEQFF
TGTGCCAGCATTCCGGGGGGGCAAGTTGAGCAGTTCTTC
>TRBV9|NA|TRBJ2-1|TRBD2
CASSPERGYEQFF
TGTGCCAGCAGCCCGGAGCGGGGTTATGAGCAGTTCTTC
>TRBV9|NA|TRBJ2-1|TRBD1
CASSPRTGLSNEQFF
TGTGCCAGCAGCCCCAGGACAGGGTTGTCGAATGAGCAGTTCTTC
>TRBV29-1|NA|TRBJ2-5|TRBD1
CSVRTGALQETQYF
TGCAGCGTCCGCACAGGGGCTTTACAAGAGACCCAGTACTTC
>TRBV6-6|NA|TRBJ1-5|NA
CASSPTYRAVGQPQHF
TGTGCCAGCAGTCCGACCTACAGGGCGGTAGGGCAGCCCCAGCATTTT
>TRBV6-5|NA|TRBJ1-2|TRBD1
CASSYKGGGYGYTF
TGTGCCAGCAGTTACAAAGGGGGCGGGTATGGCTACACCTTC
>TRBV6-4|NA|TRBJ1-1|NA
CASRGQLNTEAFF
TGTGCCAGCAGAGGACAACTGAACACTGAAGCTTTCTTT
>TRBV7-8|NA|TRBJ2-2|NA
CASSLGLTAGTGELFF
TGTGCCAGCAGCTTAGGTTTGACGGCAGGGACCGGGGAGCTGTTTTTT
>TRBV24-1|NA|TRBJ1-5|NA
CATSDFLSQPQHF
TGTGCCACCAGTGATTTCTTGAGTCAGCCCCAGCATTTT
>TRBV25-1|NA|TRBJ2-1|NA
CASSEIRFSSYNEQFF
TGTGCCAGCAGTGAAATCAGGTTTAGCTCCTACAATGAGCAGTTCTTC
>TRBV4-2|once|TRBJ2-1|TRBD2
CASSQEPAGSSYNEQFF
TGTGCCAGCAGCCAAGAGCCAGCGGGGAGCTCCTACAATGAGCAGTTCTTC
>TRBV5-4|few|TRBJ1-4|NA
CASSTGEGATNEKLFF
TGTGCCAGCAGCACAGGCGAGGGGGCAACTAATGAAAAACTGTTTTTT
>TRBV9|few|TRBJ1-6|TRBD1
CASSAGQGGNSPLHF
TGTGCCAGCAGCGCCGGACAGGGAGGAAATTCACCCCTCCACTTT
>TRBV5-1|NA|TRBJ1-1|TRBD1
CASSLGTGGPISTEAFF
TGCGCCAGCAGCTTGGGGACAGGGGGCCCAATTAGTACTGAAGCTTTCTTT
>TRBV2|NA|TRBJ1-6|TRBD1
CASSYRGRNSPLHF
TGTGCCAGCAGTTACAGGGGGAGGAATTCACCCCTCCACTTT
>TRBV2|NA|TRBJ2-1|TRBD1
CASSWGQDNEQFF
TGTGCCAGCAGTTGGGGACAGGACAATGAGCAGTTCTTC
>TRBV3-1/TRBV3-2|NA|TRBJ2-2|NA
CASSPRTNTGELFF
TGTGCCAGCAGCCCCCGGACAAACACCGGGGAGCTGTTTTTT
>TRBV6-1|NA|TRBJ1-2|NA
CASSELRVGLGSYGYTF
TGTGCCAGCAGTGAACTGCGGGTGGGTCTTGGGAGTTATGGCTACACCTTC
>TRBV7-9|NA|TRBJ1-1|NA
CASSFASEAFF
TGTGCCAGCAGCTTCGCCAGTGAAGCTTTCTTT
>TRBV29-1|NA|TRBJ1-2|TRBD1
CSVGQGGGYTF
TGCAGCGTGGGACAGGGGGGTGGCTACACCTTC